Sequencing of this T cell receptor beta chain was carried out in a study of blood T cell repertoires in COVID-19. Recruits, aged roughly 18 to 100 years, lived in 20 to 30 US areas. Participant reports of clinical history set cohort assignment. The table came from immunoSEQ multiplex PCR; TCRdb's copy has only in-frame clones and leaves some out. Among over 110,000 clones listed, roughly 84% were seen once. The germline CDR1 and CDR2 sequences are SGHDT and YYEEEE. The ends were cut back, 4 bases at V and 3 bases at J, with 8 bases in the middle. The CDR3 sequence is 14 residues long. The sequenced material came from PBMCs or T cells enriched from blood (not recorded which). J is TRBJ1-6 and V is TRBV5-6, with D uncertain. The receptor's source is a man aged 45-65 years in a cohort exposed to, infected with or recovered from COVID-19 (not recorded which). The CDR3 sequence is CASSGQVYNSPLHF. CDR3 bases: TGTGCCAGCAGCGGCCAGGTCTATAATTCACCCCTCCACTTT.